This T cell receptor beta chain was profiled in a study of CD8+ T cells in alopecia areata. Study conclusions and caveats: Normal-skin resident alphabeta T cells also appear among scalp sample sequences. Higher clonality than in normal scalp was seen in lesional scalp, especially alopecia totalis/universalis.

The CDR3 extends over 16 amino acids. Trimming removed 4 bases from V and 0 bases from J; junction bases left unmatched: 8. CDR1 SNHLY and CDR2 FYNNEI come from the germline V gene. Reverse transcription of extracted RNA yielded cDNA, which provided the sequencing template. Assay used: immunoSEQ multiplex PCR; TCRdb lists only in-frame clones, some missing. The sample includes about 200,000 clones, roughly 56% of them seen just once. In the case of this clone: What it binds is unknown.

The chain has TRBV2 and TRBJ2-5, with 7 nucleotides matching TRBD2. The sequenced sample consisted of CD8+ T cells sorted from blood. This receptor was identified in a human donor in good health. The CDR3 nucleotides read TGTGCCAGCAGTGGGGGGACGGGGGGAAACCAAGAGACCCAGTACTTC. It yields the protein CASSGGTGGNQETQYF.